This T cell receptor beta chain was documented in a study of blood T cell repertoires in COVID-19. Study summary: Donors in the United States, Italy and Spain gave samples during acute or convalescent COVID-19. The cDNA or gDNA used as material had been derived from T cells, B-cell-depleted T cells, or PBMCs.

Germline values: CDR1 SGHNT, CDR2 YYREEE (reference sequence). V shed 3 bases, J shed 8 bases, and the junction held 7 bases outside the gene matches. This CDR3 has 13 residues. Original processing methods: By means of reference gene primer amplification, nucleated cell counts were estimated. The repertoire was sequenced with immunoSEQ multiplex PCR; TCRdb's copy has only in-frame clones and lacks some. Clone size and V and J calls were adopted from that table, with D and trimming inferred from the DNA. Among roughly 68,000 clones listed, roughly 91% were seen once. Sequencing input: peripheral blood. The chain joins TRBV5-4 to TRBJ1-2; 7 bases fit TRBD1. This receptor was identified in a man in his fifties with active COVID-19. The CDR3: CASSSRSTGGYTF. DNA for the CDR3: TGTGCCAGCAGCTCCAGATCGACAGGGGGCTACACCTTC.